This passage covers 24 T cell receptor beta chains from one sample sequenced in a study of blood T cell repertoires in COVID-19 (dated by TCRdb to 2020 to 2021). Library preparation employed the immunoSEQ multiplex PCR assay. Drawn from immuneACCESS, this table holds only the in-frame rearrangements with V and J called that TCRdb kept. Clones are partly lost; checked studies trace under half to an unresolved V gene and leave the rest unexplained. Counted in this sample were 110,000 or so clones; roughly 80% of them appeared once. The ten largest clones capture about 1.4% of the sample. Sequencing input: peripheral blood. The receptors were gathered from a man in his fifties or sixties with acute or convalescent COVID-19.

The CDR3 loop is CASSTGGRSLQETQYF. In DNA, the CDR3 is TGCGCCAGCAGCACCGGCGGGAGAAGCTTACAAGAGACCCAGTACTTC. The chain carries TRBV5-1 and TRBJ2-5, with 7 bases fitting TRBD2. V trimming: 4 bases; J trimming: 2 bases; junction bases outside the gene matches: 11. Germline CDR1 and CDR2: SGHRS and YFSETQ. The CDR3 has 16 residues.

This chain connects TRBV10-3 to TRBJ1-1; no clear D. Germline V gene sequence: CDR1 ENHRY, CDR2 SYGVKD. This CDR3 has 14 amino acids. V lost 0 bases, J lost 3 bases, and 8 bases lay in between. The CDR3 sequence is CAISESETYTEAFF. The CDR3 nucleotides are TGTGCCATCAGTGAGTCAGAGACTTACACTGAAGCTTTCTTT.

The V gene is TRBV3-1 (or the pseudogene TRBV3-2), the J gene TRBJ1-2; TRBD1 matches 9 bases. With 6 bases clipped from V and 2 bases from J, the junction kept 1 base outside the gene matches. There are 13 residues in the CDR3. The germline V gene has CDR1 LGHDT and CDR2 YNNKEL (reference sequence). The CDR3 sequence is CASRGQGNYGYTF. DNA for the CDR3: TGTGCCAGCAGAGGACAGGGGAACTATGGCTACACCTTC.

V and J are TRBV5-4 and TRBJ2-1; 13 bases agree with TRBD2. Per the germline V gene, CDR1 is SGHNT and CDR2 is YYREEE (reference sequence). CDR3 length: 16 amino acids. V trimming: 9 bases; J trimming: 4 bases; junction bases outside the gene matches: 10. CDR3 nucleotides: TGTGCCACCGGAGCCGCGGGACTAGCGGGATACAATGAGCAGTTCTTC. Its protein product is CATGAAGLAGYNEQFF.

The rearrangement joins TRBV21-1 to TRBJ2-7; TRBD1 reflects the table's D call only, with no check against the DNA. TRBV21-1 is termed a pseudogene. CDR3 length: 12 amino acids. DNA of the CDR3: TGTGCCAGCAGCAAGGGACAGGGAGTTCAGTACGTC. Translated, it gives CASSKGQGVQYV.

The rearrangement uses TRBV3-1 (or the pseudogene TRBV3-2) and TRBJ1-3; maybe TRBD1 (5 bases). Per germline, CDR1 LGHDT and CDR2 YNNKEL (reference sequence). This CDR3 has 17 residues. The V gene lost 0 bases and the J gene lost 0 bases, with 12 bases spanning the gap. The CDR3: CASSQDGRASSGNTIYF. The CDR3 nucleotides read TGTGCCAGCAGCCAAGATGGCAGGGCGAGCTCTGGAAACACCATATATTTT.

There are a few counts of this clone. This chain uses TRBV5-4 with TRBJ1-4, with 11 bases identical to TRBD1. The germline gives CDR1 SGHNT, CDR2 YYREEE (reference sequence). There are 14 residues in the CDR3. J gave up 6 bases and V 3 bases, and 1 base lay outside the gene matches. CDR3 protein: CASSWGQGDEKLFF. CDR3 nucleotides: TGTGCCAGCAGCTGGGGACAGGGGGATGAAAAACTGTTTTTT.

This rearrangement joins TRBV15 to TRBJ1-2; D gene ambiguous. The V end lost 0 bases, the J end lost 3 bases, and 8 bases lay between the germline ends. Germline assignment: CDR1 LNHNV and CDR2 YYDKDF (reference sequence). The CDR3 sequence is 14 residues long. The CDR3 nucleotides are TGTGCCACCAGCAGAGATTACACAGACTATGGCTACACCTTC. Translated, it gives CATSRDYTDYGYTF.

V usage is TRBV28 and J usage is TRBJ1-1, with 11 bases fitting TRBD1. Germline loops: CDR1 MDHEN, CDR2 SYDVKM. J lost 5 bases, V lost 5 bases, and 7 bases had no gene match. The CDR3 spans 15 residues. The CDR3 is CASSASGQGGTEAFF. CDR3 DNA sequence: TGTGCCAGCAGTGCATCGGGACAGGGGGGGACTGAAGCTTTCTTT.

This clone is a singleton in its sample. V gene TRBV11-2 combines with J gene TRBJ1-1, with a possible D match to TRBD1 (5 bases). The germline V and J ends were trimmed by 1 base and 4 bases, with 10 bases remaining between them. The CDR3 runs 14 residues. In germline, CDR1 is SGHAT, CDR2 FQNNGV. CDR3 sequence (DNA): TGTGCCAGCAGCTTAGGCGGGGCCCTCACTGAAGCTTTCTTT. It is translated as CASSLGGALTEAFF. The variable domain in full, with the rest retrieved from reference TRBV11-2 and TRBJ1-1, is EAGVAQSPRYKIIEKRQSVAFWCNPISGHATLYWYQQILGQGPKLLIQFQNNGVVDDSQLPKDRFSAERLKGVDSTLKIQPAKLEDSAVYLCASSLGGALTEAFFGQGTRLTVV.

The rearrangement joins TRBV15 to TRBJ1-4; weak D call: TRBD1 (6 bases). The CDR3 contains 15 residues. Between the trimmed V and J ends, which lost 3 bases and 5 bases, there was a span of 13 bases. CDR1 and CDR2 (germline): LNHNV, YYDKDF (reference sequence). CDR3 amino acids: CATSSPDRTNEKLFF. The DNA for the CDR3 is TGTGCCACCAGCAGCCCTGACAGGACAAATGAAAAACTGTTTTTT.

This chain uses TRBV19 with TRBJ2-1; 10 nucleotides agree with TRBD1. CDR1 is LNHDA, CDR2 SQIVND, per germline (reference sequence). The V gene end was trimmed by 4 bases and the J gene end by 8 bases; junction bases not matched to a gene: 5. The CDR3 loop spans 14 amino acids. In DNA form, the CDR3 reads TGTGCCAGTAGTACGGGACAGGGGTATGATGAGCAGTTCTTC. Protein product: CASSTGQGYDEQFF.

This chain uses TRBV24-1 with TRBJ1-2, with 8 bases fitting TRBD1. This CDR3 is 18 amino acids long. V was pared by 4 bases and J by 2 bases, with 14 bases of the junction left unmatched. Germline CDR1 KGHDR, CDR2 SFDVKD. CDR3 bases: TGTGCCACCAGTGAGTCAACCGGGACAGGAACCCAAAACTATGGCTACACCTTC. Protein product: CATSESTGTGTQNYGYTF.

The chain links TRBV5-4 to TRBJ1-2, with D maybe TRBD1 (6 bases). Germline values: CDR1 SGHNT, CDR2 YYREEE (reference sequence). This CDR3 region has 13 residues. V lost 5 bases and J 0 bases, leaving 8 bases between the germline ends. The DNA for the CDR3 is TGTGCCAGCAGGAGGACAGCTAACTATGGCTACACCTTC. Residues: CASRRTANYGYTF.

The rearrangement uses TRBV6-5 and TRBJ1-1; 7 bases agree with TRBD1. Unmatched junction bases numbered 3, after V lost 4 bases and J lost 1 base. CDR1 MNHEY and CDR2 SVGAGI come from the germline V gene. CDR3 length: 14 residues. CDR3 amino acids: CASSSGTANTEAFF. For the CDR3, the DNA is TGTGCCAGCAGTTCCGGGACAGCGAACACTGAAGCTTTCTTT.

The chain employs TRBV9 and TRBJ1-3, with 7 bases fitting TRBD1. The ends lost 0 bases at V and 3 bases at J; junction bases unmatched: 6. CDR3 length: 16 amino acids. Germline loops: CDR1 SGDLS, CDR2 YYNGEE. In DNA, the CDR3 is TGTGCCAGCAGCGTAGCCACAGGGGCTTTTGGAAACACCATATATTTT. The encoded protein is CASSVATGAFGNTIYF.

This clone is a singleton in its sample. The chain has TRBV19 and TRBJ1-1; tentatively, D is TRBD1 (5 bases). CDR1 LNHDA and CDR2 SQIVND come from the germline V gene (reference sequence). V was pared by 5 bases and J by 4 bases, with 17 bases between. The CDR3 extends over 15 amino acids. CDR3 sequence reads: CASSPDVGLGTEAFF. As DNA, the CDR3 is TGTGCCAGTAGTCCCGACGTGGGGCTTGGCACTGAAGCTTTCTTT.

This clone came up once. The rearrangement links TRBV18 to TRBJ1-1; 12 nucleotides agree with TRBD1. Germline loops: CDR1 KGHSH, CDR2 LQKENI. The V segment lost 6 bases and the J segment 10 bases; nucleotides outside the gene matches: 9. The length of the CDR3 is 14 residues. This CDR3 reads CASSPGQGASGAFF. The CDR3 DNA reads TGTGCCAGCTCTCCGGGACAGGGGGCAAGTGGAGCTTTCTTT.

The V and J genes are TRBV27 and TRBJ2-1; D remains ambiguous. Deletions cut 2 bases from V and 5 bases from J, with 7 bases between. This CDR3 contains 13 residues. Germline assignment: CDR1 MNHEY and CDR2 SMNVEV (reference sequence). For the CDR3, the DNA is TGTGCCAGCAGTTTAATACAGAACAATGAGCAGTTCTTC. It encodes CASSLIQNNEQFF.

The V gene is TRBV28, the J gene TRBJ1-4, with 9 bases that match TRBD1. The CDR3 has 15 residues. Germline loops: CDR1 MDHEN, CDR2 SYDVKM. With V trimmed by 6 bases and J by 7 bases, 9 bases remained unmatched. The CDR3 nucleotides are TGTGCCAGCAGGACTTGGGGACAGGGTCGTGAAAAACTGTTTTTT. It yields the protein CASRTWGQGREKLFF. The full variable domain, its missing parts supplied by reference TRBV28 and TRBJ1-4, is DVKVTQSSRYLVKRTGEKVFLECVQDMDHENMFWYRQDPGLGLRLIYFSYDVKMKEKGDIPEGYSVSREKKERFSLILESASTNQTSMYLCASRTWGQGREKLFFGSGTQLSVL.

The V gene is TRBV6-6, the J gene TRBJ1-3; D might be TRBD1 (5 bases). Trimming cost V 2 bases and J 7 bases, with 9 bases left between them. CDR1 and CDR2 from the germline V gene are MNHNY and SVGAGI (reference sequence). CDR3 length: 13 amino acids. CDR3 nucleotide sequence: TGTGCCAGCAGTTACGGCGGGGGTAACACCATATATTTT. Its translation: CASSYGGGNTIYF.

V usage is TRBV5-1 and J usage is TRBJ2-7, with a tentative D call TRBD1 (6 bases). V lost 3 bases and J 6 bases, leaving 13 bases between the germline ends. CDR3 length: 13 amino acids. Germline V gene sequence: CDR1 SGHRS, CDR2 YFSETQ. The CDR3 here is CASSSTGQGEQYF. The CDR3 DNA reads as TGCGCCAGCAGCTCCACAGGGCAAGGCGAGCAGTACTTC.

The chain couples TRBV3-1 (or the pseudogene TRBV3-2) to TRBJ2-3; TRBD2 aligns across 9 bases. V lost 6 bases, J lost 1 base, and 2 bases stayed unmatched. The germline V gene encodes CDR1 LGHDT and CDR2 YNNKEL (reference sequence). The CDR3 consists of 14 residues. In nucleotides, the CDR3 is TGTGCCAGCAGGGAGCGGGGGGGCACAGATACGCAGTATTTT. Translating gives CASRERGGTDTQYF.

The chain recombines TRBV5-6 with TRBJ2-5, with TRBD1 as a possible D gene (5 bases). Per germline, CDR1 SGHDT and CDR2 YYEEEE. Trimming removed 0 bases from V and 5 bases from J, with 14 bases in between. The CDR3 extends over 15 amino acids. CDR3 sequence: CASSLVDTPRETQYF. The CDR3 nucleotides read TGTGCCAGCAGCTTGGTGGACACACCAAGGGAGACCCAGTACTTC.